This T cell receptor beta chain was recorded in a study of early T cells in non-severe SARS-CoV-2 infection. Whole-study context: Sequenced material consisted of bulk RNA (from unsorted whole blood), and chains were unpaired. Overall study findings and caveats: VDJdb-based annotation leaned toward anti-spike CD8 responses and missed private and CD4 specificities.

As part of library construction, unique molecular identifiers were attached to individual cDNA molecules. From the 5' RACE reads, TCRdb called clonotypes with MiXCR, one entry per CDR3 protein. The sample lists around 70,000 distinct CDR3 sequences; 9.5% to 15% were seen once. Per the germline V gene, CDR1 is SNHLY and CDR2 is FYNNEI. This CDR3 has 14 residues. Trimming cost V 6 bases and J 2 bases; bases outside gene matches: 3. Turning to this clonotype: Its matching antigen is unknown.

The sequence came from an adult who was a healthcare worker with PCR-confirmed SARS-CoV-2 infection or an uninfected control (not recorded which). The source material was whole blood. The rearrangement joins TRBV2 to TRBJ2-7; 11 positions agree with TRBD2. In DNA form, the CDR3 reads TGTGCCAGCAGACCGACTAGCGGGACCTACGAGCAGTACTTC. This gives the protein CASRPTSGTYEQYF.